The rows below give T cell receptor beta chains drawn from one sample of a study of OX40 agonist ivuxolimab in advanced cancers. The protocol was immunoSEQ multiplex PCR, while the TCRdb copy is restricted to in-frame clones and leaves out a portion. Of about 40,000 clones listed, around 85% are singletons. The sample was CD4+ or CD8+ T cells sorted from blood, taken in a trial of the OX40 agonist ivuxolimab. The receptors originated from an adult with an advanced solid tumor such as melanoma, head and neck, liver or kidney cancer. Each CDR3 is given with its conserved first and last residue. D genes are given only for firm matches. Clone size is shown for a subset of rows, as once, few, many or a class of expanded clone.

>-|TRBV28|TRBJ1-6|-
TGTGCCAGCAAGGGGGGGCGGGGGCTTTCACCCCTCCACTTT
CASKGGRGLSPLHF
>few|TRBV6-6|TRBJ1-2|-
TGTGCCAGCAGCTCAGGTTATGGCTACACCTTC
CASSSGYGYTF
>-|TRBV7-9|TRBJ2-7|TRBD2
TGTGCCAGCAGCCGGAGCGGGAGTAAGTACGAGCAGTACTTC
CASSRSGSKYEQYF
>-|TRBV28|TRBJ2-5|TRBD2
TGTGCCAGCACCCTGGGACTAGCAAAGACCCAGTACTTC
CASTLGLAKTQYF
>-|TRBV5-6|TRBJ2-3|-
TGTGCCAGCACCCCCTGGAGGGCGGGGAGAGGGGATACGCAGTATTTT
CASTPWRAGRGDTQYF
>-|TRBV7-9|TRBJ2-5|-
TGTGCCAGCAGCAACGAGGGAGGGGGCCGGGAGACCCAGTACTTC
CASSNEGGGRETQYF
>-|TRBV6-4|TRBJ2-1|TRBD1
TGTGCCAGCAGTGACAAAGGGACAGACAGTAATGAGCAGTTCTTC
CASSDKGTDSNEQFF
>-|TRBV20-1|TRBJ1-1|TRBD1
TGCAGTGGACAGGGAGACACTGAAGCTTTCTTT
CSGQGDTEAFF
>-|TRBV29-1|TRBJ2-3|-
TGCAGCGTGGGAGCGGGCCAGACCACAGATACGCAGTATTTT
CSVGAGQTTDTQYF
>once|TRBV10-2|TRBJ2-7|TRBD1
TGCGCCAGCAGAGATCACAGGGGCACTTCCTACGAGCAGTACTTC
CASRDHRGTSYEQYF
>-|TRBV11-2|TRBJ2-6|TRBD1
TGTGCCAGCAGCTATAGCACAGGGGTCGGGGCCAACGTCCTGACTTTC
CASSYSTGVGANVLTF
>-|TRBV20-1|TRBJ2-3|-
TGCAGTGCTAGTCCCGGGGATACGCAGTATTTT
CSASPGDTQYF
>-|TRBV2|TRBJ1-5|-
TGTGCCAGCAGTGCGGGCAGGATTCGGAATCAGCCCCAGCATTTT
CASSAGRIRNQPQHF
>-|TRBV6-1|TRBJ2-1|TRBD1
TGTGCCAGCAGACCGACAGGGTTCGGCAATGAGCAGTTCTTC
CASRPTGFGNEQFF
>-|TRBV9|TRBJ1-6|-
TGTGCCAGCAGCGTAGGCTCGCCCTTAGAAAATTCACCCCTCCACTTT
CASSVGSPLENSPLHF
>-|TRBV7-8|TRBJ1-4|TRBD1
TGTGCCAGCAGCTTAGCCTTGACAGGGGGGGAAAAACTGTTTTTT
CASSLALTGGEKLFF
>-|TRBV2|TRBJ2-2|-
TGTGCCAGCTCCCTGGAGGGGGGGGCGAACACCGGGGAGCTGTTTTTT
CASSLEGGANTGELFF
>-|TRBV29-1|TRBJ1-1|-
TGCAGCGTTTACGATAACACTGAAGCTTTCTTT
CSVYDNTEAFF
>-|TRBV6-1|TRBJ1-2|-
TGTGCCAGCAGTGAAACGGCGGCCTATGGCTACACCTTC
CASSETAAYGYTF
>-|TRBV4-1|TRBJ2-3|TRBD2
TGCGCCAGCAGCCAGCCACGGAGCCTGGGGGGGGAGGATACGCAGTATTTT
CASSQPRSLGGEDTQYF
>-|TRBV19|TRBJ2-1|TRBD2
TGTGCCAGTAGTATTAGGGGATGGAGGCGGGAGGCCAGGTACAATGAGCAGTTCTTC
CASSIRGWRREARYNEQFF
>-|TRBV7-3|TRBJ2-2|-
TGTGCCAGCAGCTTAGGTGGCTACGTCACCGGGGAGCTGTTTTTT
CASSLGGYVTGELFF